The 28 T cell receptor beta chains below come from one sample, sequenced in a study of early T cells in non-severe SARS-CoV-2 infection. A single record per CDR3 protein comes from TCRdb applying MiXCR to the 5' RACE reads. The sample records around 37,000 distinct CDR3 sequences, over 8.5% being singletons. Sequenced input: whole blood. The receptors shown here come from an adult who was a healthcare worker with PCR-confirmed SARS-CoV-2 infection or an uninfected control (not recorded which).

The sample holds a few counts of this clonotype. The chain uses TRBV7-3 and TRBJ2-1, with D perhaps assigned TRBD1 or TRBD2 (5 bases each). Germline lookup yields CDR1 SGHTA and CDR2 FQGTGA. This CDR3 contains 15 residues. Trimming shortened V by 5 bases and J by 5 bases, and 16 bases separated the two germline ends. The DNA of the CDR3 is TGTGCCAGCAGCCCCCGCTCCGGGGACCACAATGAGCAGTTCTTC. Its translation: CASSPRSGDHNEQFF.

As for this clonotype: A much bigger clone sits one base away, suggesting this may be a read error. The rearrangement joins TRBV4-3 to TRBJ1-6; D is possibly TRBD1 (6 bases). The germline V gene has CDR1 LGHNA and CDR2 YSLEER. The CDR3 runs to 17 residues. CDR3 bases: TGCGCCAGCAGCCTGGGGGGGCCTAGCTCCTATAATTCATCCCTCCACTTT. Residues: CASSLGGPSSYNSSLHF.

This clonotype has at least ten counts. The V and J genes are TRBV29-1 and TRBJ1-3, with no clear D. Germline V gives CDR1 SQVTM, CDR2 ANQGSEA. CDR3 length equals 13 residues. Trimming pared 3 bases from V and 1 base from J, leaving 7 bases between. The CDR3 DNA reads TGCAGCGTTGACGAAGGGTCTGGAAACACCATATATTTT. It yields the protein CSVDEGSGNTIYF.

The chain joins TRBV2 to TRBJ1-1; TRBD1 is a possible D gene (5 bases). CDR1 and CDR2 (germline): SNHLY, FYNNEI. V lost 6 bases and J 3 bases, leaving 17 bases between the germline ends. This CDR3 comprises 15 residues. In nucleotides, the CDR3 is TGTGCCAGCAGCCCCAGGAGGGGAGGGGACACTGAAGCTTTCTTT. This translates into CASSPRRGGDTEAFF.

This clonotype was detected ten times or more. The chain employs TRBV4-2 and TRBJ1-1; D gene ambiguous. The germline CDR1 and CDR2 sequences are LGHNA and YNFKEQ. V lost 0 bases to trimming and J lost 5 bases, with 7 bases between them. This CDR3 region has 13 residues. Here the CDR3 DNA reads TGTGCCAGCAGCCAAGAACGGAAAACTGAAGCTTTCTTT. Amino acids: CASSQERKTEAFF.

This clonotype occurred a few times. The rearrangement links TRBV12-3 or TRBV12-4 to TRBJ2-1; 9 bases line up with TRBD2. The CDR3 runs 15 residues. V lost 10 bases to trimming and J lost 5 bases; unmatched junction nucleotides: 12. DNA of the CDR3: TGTGCCACCGTTTCGAGCGGGGGGACAAACAATGAGCAGTTCTTC. This translates into CATVSSGGTNNEQFF.

Concerning this clonotype: A read error may be the cause here, since a much bigger clone is one base away. The CDR3 sequence is CSARRTGQGYIF. DNA of the CDR3: TGCAGTGCTAGAAGGACAGGGCAAGGCTACATCTTC. The chain recombines TRBV20-1 with TRBJ1-2; 8 bases align to TRBD1. The CDR3 has 12 residues. CDR1 is DFQATT and CDR2 is SNEGSKA in the germline V gene (reference sequence).

This clonotype was observed many times. The chain is built from TRBV7-3 and TRBJ2-1; tentatively, D is TRBD1 (6 bases). Germline CDR1 is SGHTA and CDR2 is FQGTGA. The V end was cut by 1 base, the J end by 4 bases, with 11 bases between. The CDR3 sequence is 15 residues long. The CDR3 DNA is TGTGCCAGCAGCTTAAAGGGGGACACTTACAATGAGCAGTTCTTC. This encodes CASSLKGDTYNEQFF. The variable domain in full, with the rest retrieved from reference TRBV7-3 and TRBJ2-1, is GAGVSQTPSNKVTEKGKYVELRCDPISGHTALYWYRQSLGQGPEFLIYFQGTGAADDSGLPNDRFFAVRPEGSVSTLKIQRTERGDSAVYLCASSLKGDTYNEQFFGPGTRLTVL.

In this sample, this clonotype turned up many times. The rearrangement uses TRBV30 and TRBJ1-1; 8 nucleotides line up with TRBD1. Germline V lookup: CDR1 GTSNPN, CDR2 SVGIG (reference sequence). This CDR3 has 16 amino acids. After removal of 5 bases from V and 3 bases from J, the junction contained 14 bases not matched to a gene. CDR3: CAWGGQGNPYDTEAFF. The CDR3 DNA is TGTGCCTGGGGAGGACAGGGAAACCCTTACGACACTGAAGCTTTCTTT.

This clonotype was recorded many times. The CDR3, as DNA: TGTGCCAGCAGCGCGGGGGACTTCAGCTCCTACGAGCAGTACTTC. This gives the protein CASSAGDFSSYEQYF. This chain joins TRBV11-2 and TRBJ2-7; TRBD2 aligns across 7 bases. The CDR3 is 15 residues long. V lost 5 bases and J lost 0; bases outside the gene matches: 7. Germline loops: CDR1 SGHAT, CDR2 FQNNGV.

This clonotype was observed at least ten times. V is TRBV27 and J is TRBJ2-1; TRBD1 aligns across 8 bases. V lost 6 bases, J lost 5 bases, and 9 bases stayed unmatched. The CDR3 has 15 amino acids. From germline, CDR1 is MNHEY and CDR2 SMNVEV (reference sequence). The CDR3 DNA sequence: TGTGCCAGCAGGACAGGGGACTCTAGAAACAATGAGCAGTTCTTC. It codes for CASRTGDSRNNEQFF.

There are many counts of this clonotype. CDR3 region: CASSQDRGSGNTIYF. Here the CDR3 DNA reads TGCGCCAGCAGCCAAGACAGGGGATCTGGAAACACCATATATTTT. This rearrangement joins TRBV4-3 to TRBJ1-3; tentatively, D is TRBD1 (6 bases). Germline V gene sequence: CDR1 LGHNA, CDR2 YSLEER. CDR3 length equals 15 residues. V was cut by 0 bases and J by 1 base, with 7 bases left in between.

This clonotype showed up many times. The gene calls are TRBV7-2 and TRBJ2-7, with 7 bases that match TRBD1. The CDR3 has 13 residues. V gave up 4 bases and J gave up 6 bases; unmatched junction bases: 6. Looked up from germline, CDR1 is SGHTA and CDR2 is FQGNSA. In DNA form, the CDR3 reads TGTGCCAGCAGCTCGGGACAGCCGTCCGAGCAGTACTTC. As protein: CASSSGQPSEQYF.

This clonotype was seen many times. The chain links TRBV12-3 or TRBV12-4 to TRBJ1-2; D call uncertain. The CDR3 totals 15 residues. With 6 bases removed from V and 2 bases from J, the gap between germline ends came to 16 bases. The CDR3 loop is CASSQTYLDNYGYTF. CDR3 DNA: TGTGCCAGCAGCCAGACATATCTAGACAACTATGGCTACACCTTC.

In its sample, this clonotype ranks as medium-sized (0.01 to 0.1%). The genes are TRBV20-1 and TRBJ2-2, with 7 bases identical to TRBD1. The CDR3 is 16 residues long. Trimming took 1 base from V and 4 from J; bases not matched to a gene: 9. Germline loops: CDR1 DFQATT, CDR2 SNEGSKA (reference sequence). CDR3 nucleotides: TGCAGTGCTAGAGGACAGGGACGCAAGGGCACCGGGGAGCTGTTTTTT. As protein: CSARGQGRKGTGELFF.

This clonotype was counted only a few times. The chain combines TRBV4-1 with TRBJ2-2; D remains ambiguous. Germline V gene sequence: CDR1 MGHRA, CDR2 YSYEKL. V lost 8 bases and J lost 0, with 7 bases in between. This CDR3 has 13 residues. CDR3 DNA sequence: TGCGCCAGCCGAGACGCGAACACCGGGGAGCTGTTTTTT. Translated: CASRDANTGELFF.

The sample holds many counts of this clonotype. The chain carries TRBV5-8 and TRBJ2-5; D possibly corresponds to TRBD1 (5 bases). The CDR3 spans 15 residues. V was pared by 0 bases and J by 2 bases, with 11 bases between. The germline gives CDR1 SGHTS, CDR2 YDEGEE. The CDR3 nucleotides are TGTGCCAGCAGCTTGGAGGTGACAGCACAAGAGACCCAGTACTTC. Protein sequence: CASSLEVTAQETQYF.

The rearrangement uses TRBV9 and TRBJ2-7; TRBD1 agrees at 8 bases. Unmatched junction bases numbered 3, after V lost 3 bases and J lost 1 base. The CDR3 is 14 amino acids. Germline V gene data show CDR1 as SGDLS and CDR2 as YYNGEE. Written as DNA, the CDR3 is TGTGCCAGCAGCGCCCGACAGGGGTCCTACGAGCAGTACTTC. Protein product: CASSARQGSYEQYF.

This clonotype was picked up many times. In nucleotides, the CDR3 is TGTGCCAGCAGCTCCGACAGGGGTGCCAATCAGCCCCAGCATTTT. The encoded protein is CASSSDRGANQPQHF. V and J are TRBV5-6 and TRBJ1-5, with 8 bases matching TRBD1. Trimming cost V 3 bases and J 3 bases; bases outside gene matches: 5. Per the germline V gene, CDR1 is SGHDT and CDR2 is YYEEEE. CDR3 length: 15 residues.

Comment on this clonotype: A much larger clone differs by one base, so this may be a read error. The gene calls are TRBV30 and TRBJ2-5; tentative D call: TRBD1 (6 bases). CDR1 is GTSNPN and CDR2 is SVGIG in the germline V gene (reference sequence). This CDR3 comprises 14 residues. Here the CDR3 reads CDWSVQAGEETQYF. The DNA for the CDR3 is TGTGACTGGAGTGTACAGGCAGGGGAAGAGACCCAGTACTTC.

As to this clonotype: A read error is possible here, since a much larger clone lies one base away. CDR3 sequence: CASSLGGARPNGQFF. The CDR3 bases are TGTGCTAGCAGCTTAGGGGGCGCCAGGCCCAATGGGCAGTTCTTC. The genes are TRBV7-7 and TRBJ2-1, with 7 bases fitting TRBD1. Germline loops: CDR1 SSHAT, CDR2 FNYEAQ (reference sequence). CDR3 length equals 15 residues.

The sample holds many counts of this clonotype. CDR3 coding DNA: TGTGCCAGCAGTGTAGAAGGACCGGGAGGTGATCAGCCCCAGCATTTT. Translating it yields CASSVEGPGGDQPQHF. The gene calls are TRBV2 and TRBJ1-5; D call uncertain. The CDR3 consists of 16 residues. V was cut by 4 bases and J by 5 bases, with 18 bases left in between. The germline CDR1 and CDR2 sequences are SNHLY and FYNNEI.

V usage is TRBV10-3 and J usage is TRBJ1-1; 9 bases agree with TRBD1. V trimming: 4 bases; J trimming: 3 bases; junction bases outside the gene matches: 15. The germline gives CDR1 ENHRY, CDR2 SYGVKD. The CDR3 is 18 residues long. The CDR3 here is CAISGQGDRDPGDTEAFF. CDR3 sequence (DNA): TGTGCCATCAGTGGTCAAGGGGACAGGGACCCTGGGGACACTGAAGCTTTCTTT.

This clonotype was counted a few times. The J gene is TRBJ2-7, the V gene TRBV11-3, with 9 bases that match TRBD1. Germline V gene lookup returns CDR1 SGHNT and CDR2 YENEEA. The V segment lost 5 bases and the J segment 6 bases; nucleotides outside the gene matches: 8. The CDR3 has 14 residues. This chain's CDR3 is CASSPGQGMGEQYF. The CDR3 DNA sequence: TGTGCCAGCAGCCCTGGACAGGGGATGGGCGAGCAGTACTTC. The whole variable domain, filled in from reference TRBV11-3 and TRBJ2-7, reads EAGVVQSPRYKIIEKKQPVAFWCNPISGHNTLYWYLQNLGQGPELLIRYENEEAVDDSQLPKDRFSAERLKGVDSTLKIQPAELGDSAVYLCASSPGQGMGEQYFGPGTRLTVT.

By sample fraction, this clonotype is medium-sized (0.01 to 0.1%). Written as DNA, the CDR3 is TGTGCCAGCAGCGTAGCCAGGGACGAGACCCAGTACTTC. It codes for CASSVARDETQYF. J is TRBJ2-5 and V is TRBV9; D may correspond to TRBD1 or TRBD2 (5 bases each). The CDR3 is 13 amino acids. V was clipped by 0 bases and J by 5 bases, with 8 bases between them. CDR1 is SGDLS, CDR2 YYNGEE, per germline.

This clonotype was observed at least ten times. The V gene is TRBV7-3, the J gene TRBJ2-7; D might be TRBD1 (6 bases). This CDR3 is 15 amino acids long. Germline-derived CDR1 and CDR2 are SGHTA and FQGTGA. The ends were cut back, 6 bases at V and 2 bases at J, with 17 bases in the middle. Here the CDR3 reads CASSGSLDRAYEQYF. CDR3 coding DNA: TGTGCCAGCAGTGGGTCTTTGGACAGAGCCTACGAGCAGTACTTC.

This clonotype was seen repeatedly, ten times or more. The CDR3 sequence: CASSSQGVEQFF. The CDR3 bases are TGTGCCAGCAGCTCCCAGGGTGTTGAGCAGTTCTTC. V and J are TRBV7-2 and TRBJ2-1; D possibly corresponds to TRBD1 (5 bases). The V and J ends lost 4 bases and 9 bases respectively, with 10 bases between them. Germline V gives CDR1 SGHTA, CDR2 FQGNSA. The CDR3 loop spans 12 amino acids.

This clonotype came up many times. This chain connects TRBV20-1 to TRBJ2-3; 7 positions match TRBD1. CDR3 size: 14 residues. Looked up from germline, CDR1 is DFQATT and CDR2 is SNEGSKA (reference sequence). The trim removed 7 bases at V and 6 bases at J, leaving 13 bases unmatched. CDR3 sequence reads: CSVQTRGQADTQYF. DNA for the CDR3: TGCAGTGTCCAGACCCGCGGACAGGCCGATACGCAGTATTTT.